The entry below gives a single T cell receptor (beta chain) sequence along with its context. As yet, its antigen is unknown. This record belongs to a study of T cell repertoires in cytomegalovirus infection. TCRdb used MiXCR to reprocess the reads, holding one entry per CDR3 protein. This table holds 310,000 or so distinct CDR3 sequences, approximately 25% found once. The clonotype comes from a human donor in good health (CMV status not recorded). Some clones in this sample may be carry-over from other donors' samples. The starting material was cultured PBMCs, obtained from culture after CMV antigen stimulation.

The CDR3 spells CASSFSVQPQHF. The CDR3 bases are TGTGCCAGCAGTTTTTCTGTTCAGCCCCAGCATTTT. The chain carries TRBV28 and TRBJ1-5, with D hard to call. Germline V gene data show CDR1 as MDHEN and CDR2 as SYDVKM. This CDR3 is built from 12 residues. V was shortened by 3 bases and J by 6 bases, with 6 bases between the two germline ends.